This record concerns one T cell receptor beta chain sequence. Generated by immunoSEQ multiplex PCR, the TCRdb table keeps only in-frame clones and is missing some. The table has around 59,000 clones, less than 80% seen once; the top ten hold around 9.7%. The source of the sample is a study of blood T cell repertoires in COVID-19. The CDR3 spans 14 residues. In germline, CDR1 is SGHRS, CDR2 YFSETQ. V trimming: 0 bases; J trimming: 7 bases; junction bases outside the gene matches: 5. This receptor was obtained from a human donor in a cohort sampled during active COVID-19. This chain uses TRBV5-1 with TRBJ2-5, with 8 bases identical to TRBD2. The material sequenced was peripheral blood. The CDR3 sequence: CASSLDREGVTQYF. The CDR3 coding sequence is TGCGCCAGCAGCTTGGATCGGGAGGGGGTGACCCAGTACTTC.